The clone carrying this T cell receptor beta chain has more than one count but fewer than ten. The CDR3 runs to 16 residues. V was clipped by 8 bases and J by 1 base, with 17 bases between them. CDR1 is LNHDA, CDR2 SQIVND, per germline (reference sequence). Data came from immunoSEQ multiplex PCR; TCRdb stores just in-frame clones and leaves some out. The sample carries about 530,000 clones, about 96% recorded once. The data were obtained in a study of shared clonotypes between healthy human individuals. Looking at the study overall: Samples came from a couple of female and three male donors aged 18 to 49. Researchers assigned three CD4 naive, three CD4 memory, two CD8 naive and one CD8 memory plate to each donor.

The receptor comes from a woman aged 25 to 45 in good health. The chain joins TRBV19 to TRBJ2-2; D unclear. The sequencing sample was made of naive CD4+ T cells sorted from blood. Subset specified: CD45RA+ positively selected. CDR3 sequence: CASVYSLTLNTGELFF. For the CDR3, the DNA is TGTGCCAGTGTCTACTCCCTCACACTGAACACCGGGGAGCTGTTTTTT.